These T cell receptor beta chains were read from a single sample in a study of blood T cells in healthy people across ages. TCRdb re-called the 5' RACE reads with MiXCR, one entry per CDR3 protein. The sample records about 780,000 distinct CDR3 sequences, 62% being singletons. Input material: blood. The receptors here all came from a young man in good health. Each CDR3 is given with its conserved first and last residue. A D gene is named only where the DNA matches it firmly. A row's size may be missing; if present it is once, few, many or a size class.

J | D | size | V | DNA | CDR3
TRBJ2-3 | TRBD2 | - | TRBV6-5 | TGTGCCAGCAGTTACGACCCGGGGGGAGATACGCAGTATTTT | CASSYDPGGDTQYF
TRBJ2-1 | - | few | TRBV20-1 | TGCAGTGCCCCCGGCAGGGTCACCTACAATGAGCAGTTCTTC | CSAPGRVTYNEQFF
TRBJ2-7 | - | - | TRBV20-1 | TGCAGTGCCGGCGCGTTTTACGAGCAGTACTTC | CSAGAFYEQYF
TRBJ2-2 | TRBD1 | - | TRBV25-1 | TGTGCCAGTGACACAGGGGTGGGGCTGTTTTTT | CASDTGVGLFF
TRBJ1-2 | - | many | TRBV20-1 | TGCGGAGGGGGGTTTGGGAACTATGGCTACACCTTC | CGGGFGNYGYTF
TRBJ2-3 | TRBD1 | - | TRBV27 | TGTGCCAGCAGTTCACCCGCGGGACAGGGGGCCTTAGATACGCAGTATTTT | CASSSPAGQGALDTQYF
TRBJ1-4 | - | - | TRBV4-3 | TGCGCCAGCAGCCAAAGGGCCGGCGAAAAACTGTTTTTT | CASSQRAGEKLFF
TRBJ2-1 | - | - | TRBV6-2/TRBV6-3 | TGTGCCAGCAGTTTAGCGGATAGCTCCTACAATGAGCAGTTCTTC | CASSLADSSYNEQFF
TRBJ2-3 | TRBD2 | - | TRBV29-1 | TGCAGCGGTACTAGCGGGGGGTGGGATACGCAGTATTTT | CSGTSGGWDTQYF
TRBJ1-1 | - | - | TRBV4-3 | TGCGCCAGCAGGCCAATGATACGGCAAAACACTGAAGCTTTCTTT | CASRPMIRQNTEAFF
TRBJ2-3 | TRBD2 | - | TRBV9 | TGTGCCAGCAGCGCTGGGACTACCGCTTTGAATACGCAGTATTTT | CASSAGTTALNTQYF
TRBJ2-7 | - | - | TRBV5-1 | TGCGCCAGCAGCTTGGGGGCGACCCACGAGCAGTACTTC | CASSLGATHEQYF
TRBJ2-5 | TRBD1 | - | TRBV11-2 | TGTGCCAGCAGCACAGGGGTCGGGACCCAGTACTTC | CASSTGVGTQYF
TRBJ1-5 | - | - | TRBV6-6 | TGTGCCAGCAGTTGGGCCCCCCATCAGCCCCAGCATTTT | CASSWAPHQPQHF
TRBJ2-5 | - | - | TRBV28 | TGTGCCAGCAGTCCGGAGGGGGGCCAAGAGACCCAGTACTTC | CASSPEGGQETQYF
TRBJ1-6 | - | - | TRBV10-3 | TGTGCCTCGAGAGGGTTTGGAAATTCACCCCTCCACTTT | CASRGFGNSPLHF
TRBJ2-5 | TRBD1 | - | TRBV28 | TGTGCCAGCAGGACGGACAGGGAATTCGGGGAGACCCAGTACTTC | CASRTDREFGETQYF
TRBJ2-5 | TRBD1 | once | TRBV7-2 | TGTGCCAGCAGCTTACCAGGGGGAGCGGAGACCCAGTACTTC | CASSLPGGAETQYF
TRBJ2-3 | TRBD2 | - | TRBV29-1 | TGCAGCGTTGAAGAGGCGGGAGCGGGGACAGATACGCAGTATTTT | CSVEEAGAGTDTQYF
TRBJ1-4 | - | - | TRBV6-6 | TGTGCCAGCAGTGCCAACAGGGTTGGTGAAAAACTGTTTTTT | CASSANRVGEKLFF
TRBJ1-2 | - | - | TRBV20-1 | TGCAGTGCCCCGTGGGCAGGGGAGGGCTACACCTTC | CSAPWAGEGYTF
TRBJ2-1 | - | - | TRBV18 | TGTGCCAGCTCACCGTCAGGGAGATACAATGAGCAGTTCTTC | CASSPSGRYNEQFF
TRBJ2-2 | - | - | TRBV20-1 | TGCAGCACGCGGAAGACCGGGGAGCTGTTTTTT | CSTRKTGELFF
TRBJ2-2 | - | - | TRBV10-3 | TGTGCCATCAGAGAAAACGCCGGGAACGGGGAGCTGTTTTTT | CAIRENAGNGELFF
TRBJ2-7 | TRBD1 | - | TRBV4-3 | TGCGCCAGCAGCCAAGACGCTGGACAGGGCTACGAGCAGTACTTC | CASSQDAGQGYEQYF
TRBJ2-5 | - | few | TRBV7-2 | TGTGCCAGCAGCTTAGTCGGGGACGGGTCGGAGACCCAGTACTTC | CASSLVGDGSETQYF
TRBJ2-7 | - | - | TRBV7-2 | TGTGCCAGCAGCCCTGACCCCGTCCCGGGGGAGCAGTACTTC | CASSPDPVPGEQYF
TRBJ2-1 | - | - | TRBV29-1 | TGCAGCGTTGATTACCAGGGTGAGCAGTTCTTC | CSVDYQGEQFF